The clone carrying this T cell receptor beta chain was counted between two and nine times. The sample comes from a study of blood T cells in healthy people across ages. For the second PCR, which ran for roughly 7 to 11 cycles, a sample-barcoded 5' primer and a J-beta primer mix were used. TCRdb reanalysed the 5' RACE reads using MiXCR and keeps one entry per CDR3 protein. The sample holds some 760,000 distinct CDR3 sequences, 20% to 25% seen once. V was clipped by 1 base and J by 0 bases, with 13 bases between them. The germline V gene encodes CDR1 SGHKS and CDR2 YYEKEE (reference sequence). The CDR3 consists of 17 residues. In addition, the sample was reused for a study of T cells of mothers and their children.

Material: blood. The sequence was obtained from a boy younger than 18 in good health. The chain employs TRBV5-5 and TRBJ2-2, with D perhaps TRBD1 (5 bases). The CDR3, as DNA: TGTGCCAGCAGCTTGTGGGCCCAGGGCGCGAACACCGGGGAGCTGTTTTTT. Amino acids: CASSLWAQGANTGELFF.